The next 6 T cell receptor beta chains were all read from a single sample in a study of chemoradiotherapy in HPV16-positive cancers. Profiling relied on immunoSEQ multiplex PCR, and the TCRdb table lists in-frame clones only, not all of them. The sample shows about 1,600 clones, approximately 80% of them seen only once. The sample was tumor tissue, taken from a patient who underwent chemoradiotherapy. Source of these receptors: a human donor with HPV-associated anogenital cancer.

The chain carries TRBV11-2 and TRBJ2-7; 9 positions agree with TRBD1. V gave up 1 base and J gave up 6 bases; unmatched junction bases: 10. This CDR3 spans 16 amino acids. Germline V lookup: CDR1 SGHAT, CDR2 FQNNGV. CDR3 sequence: CASSLALRDRVGEQYF. As DNA, the CDR3 is TGTGCCAGCAGCTTAGCCCTCCGGGACAGGGTCGGCGAGCAGTACTTC.

V and J are TRBV10-2 and TRBJ2-1, with 11 bases that match TRBD2. The CDR3 sequence is 14 residues long. Germline lookup yields CDR1 WSHSY and CDR2 SAAADI. The J segment lost 5 bases and the V segment lost 6 bases, leaving 3 bases of the junction unmatched. The CDR3 sequence: CASRGLAAHNEQFF. CDR3 coding DNA: TGCGCCAGCAGGGGACTAGCGGCCCACAATGAGCAGTTCTTC.

This clone was seen more than once but under ten times. The chain carries TRBV11-3 and TRBJ2-3; 13 bases agree with TRBD2. Germline V gene data show CDR1 as SGHNT and CDR2 as YENEEA. The ends lost 5 bases at V and 5 bases at J; junction bases unmatched: 10. This CDR3 region has 17 residues. The CDR3 region is CASSTRTSGREVDTQYF. The CDR3 DNA follows: TGTGCCAGCAGCACCCGGACTAGCGGGAGAGAGGTAGATACGCAGTATTTT. The entire variable domain, with the rest obtained from reference TRBV11-3 and TRBJ2-3, is as follows: EAGVVQSPRYKIIEKKQPVAFWCNPISGHNTLYWYLQNLGQGPELLIRYENEEAVDDSQLPKDRFSAERLKGVDSTLKIQPAELGDSAVYLCASSTRTSGREVDTQYFGPGTRLTVL.

This clone is large in the sample. The chain is built from TRBV4-1 and TRBJ2-7; D not certain. Looked up from germline, CDR1 is MGHRA and CDR2 is YSYEKL. Deletions cut 5 bases from V and 3 bases from J, with 20 bases between. The CDR3 is 16 residues long. The CDR3 spells CASSDSWTGIDYEQYF. CDR3 nucleotides: TGCGCCAGCAGCGACTCCTGGACGGGTATAGACTACGAGCAGTACTTC.

This clone showed up just once. This sequence joins TRBV2 and TRBJ2-1; D uncertain. CDR1 SNHLY and CDR2 FYNNEI come from the germline V gene. The CDR3 extends over 14 amino acids. V dropped 7 bases and J dropped 0 bases, with 10 bases sitting between them. In DNA form, the CDR3 reads TGTGCCAGCAAAATGCTGAGCTCCTACAATGAGCAGTTCTTC. Translated: CASKMLSSYNEQFF.

V usage is TRBV5-4 and J usage is TRBJ2-7; the match to TRBD1 covers 8 bases. V was clipped by 0 bases and J by 4 bases; unmatched bases: 12. The CDR3 runs to 17 residues. Germline V gene data show CDR1 as SGHNT and CDR2 as YYREEE (reference sequence). CDR3 sequence: CASSLGSFQGAGYEQYF. The CDR3 DNA reads TGTGCCAGCAGCTTGGGGTCATTTCAGGGGGCGGGGTACGAGCAGTACTTC.